The T cell receptor (beta chain) described here comes from a study of blood T cells in healthy people across ages. Comment on this clonotype: Its antigen is not known.

Germline V gene data show CDR1 as SNHLY and CDR2 as FYNNEI. CDR3 length: 13 amino acids. With 2 bases clipped from V and 10 bases from J, the junction kept 2 bases outside the gene matches. The use of a sample-barcoded 5' primer and a J-beta primer mix characterized a second PCR of about 7 to 12 cycles. Each of the cDNA molecules was tagged by a template-switch adaptor with 12 random nucleotides. TCRdb reprocessed the 5' RACE reads via MiXCR and lists one record per CDR3 protein. The table records hundreds of thousands of distinct CDR3 sequences, about 62% of them present only once. Each donor had ten milliliters of peripheral blood drawn. Notes on the study in general: With age, beta diversity per million T cells declined roughly linearly, significantly by approximately 40. A strong correlation between TCR beta diversity and naive T cell percentage was seen.

The V call is TRBV2, the J call TRBJ1-6; 7 nucleotides align to TRBD1. The sample was blood. The TCR was taken from a man aged 25-45 years in good health. The CDR3 DNA reads TGTGCCAGCAGTGAACAGGGGGGATCACCCCTCCACTTT. It encodes CASSEQGGSPLHF.